The table lists the clone carrying this T cell receptor (beta chain) with a few counts. The target antigen is unknown. Primed by a sample-barcoded 5' primer and a J-beta primer mix, a second PCR proceeded for 7 to 11 cycles. A tag from a template-switch adaptor with 12 random nucleotides marked each cDNA molecule. Per-sample output comprised a minimum of 2.5 million paired-end reads containing CDR3. One entry per CDR3 protein, called by TCRdb with MiXCR from the 5' RACE reads. The sample holds 2 million or so distinct CDR3 sequences, just under 50% seen once. The sample originates from a study of blood T cells in healthy people across ages. Study results and limitations: Any conclusive comparison of naive versus antigen-experienced cells was prevented by using unsorted PBMCs. Measured against age, TCR beta diversity per million T cells decreased in a roughly linear manner.

The TCR was taken from a woman between 40 and 55 years old in good health. Sequencing was carried out using blood.

The CDR3 sequence: CSAVLAGWGNEQFF. CDR3 nucleotides: TGCAGCGCAGTCCTAGCGGGGTGGGGCAATGAGCAGTTCTTC. The genes are TRBV29-1 and TRBJ2-1; the match to TRBD2 covers 9 bases. The CDR3 runs to 14 residues. CDR1 is SQVTM and CDR2 is ANQGSEA in the germline V gene. The junction had 10 bases not matched to a gene; V was cut back by 7 bases and J by 6 bases.